Listed below are T cell receptor beta chains from one sample, sequenced in a study of shared clonotypes between healthy human individuals. Produced via immunoSEQ multiplex PCR; TCRdb's table is partial and in-frame only. The table has about 2 million clones, about 95% seen once. Sequenced sample: naive CD8+ T cells sorted from blood. The source of these receptors is a man aged 18 to 30 in good health. Each CDR3 is given with its conserved first and last residue. D genes are given only for firm matches. Clone sizes are given selectively: once, few, many, or a class where the clone is expanded.

TRBV5-4	.	TRBJ2-5	once	TGTGCCAGCAGCTTTGGCGGGGATTTCCTTGAGACCCAGTACTTC	CASSFGGDFLETQYF
TRBV11-2	TRBD2	TRBJ2-3	.	TGTGCCAGCAGCTCGGGACTAGATGTTTGGACAGATACGCAGTATTTT	CASSSGLDVWTDTQYF
TRBV9	.	TRBJ2-7	.	TGTGCCAGCAGCCCAGCCGGGACCTCCTACGAGCAGTACTTC	CASSPAGTSYEQYF
TRBV28	.	TRBJ1-1	.	TGTGCCAGCAGTTTTTCCAGGGTGTGGACTGAAGCTTTCTTT	CASSFSRVWTEAFF
TRBV10-2	TRBD1	TRBJ1-3	.	TGCGCCAGCAGACCCAGGGGGTCTGGAAACACCATATATTTT	CASRPRGSGNTIYF
TRBV5-1	.	TRBJ1-6	few	TGCGCCAGCAGCTTGGGACAGCAAGTCAATTCACCCCTCCACTTT	CASSLGQQVNSPLHF
TRBV27	.	TRBJ2-5	.	TGTGCCAGCAGTTTGTGGGGGGAGACCCAGTACTTC	CASSLWGETQYF
TRBV4-2	.	TRBJ2-3	.	TGTGCCAGCAGCCAAGCTAGCTGGACGGATACGCAGTATTTT	CASSQASWTDTQYF
TRBV7-9	TRBD1	TRBJ2-7	.	TGTGCCAGCAGTCCTACAGGGGTCTGGGAGCAGTACTTC	CASSPTGVWEQYF
TRBV5-5	.	TRBJ2-7	.	TGTGCCAGCAGCTTTAGTAGGATCAACGAGCAGTACTTC	CASSFSRINEQYF
TRBV7-9	TRBD2	TRBJ2-5	.	TGTGCCAGCAGCTCCCTACTAGCGGCAACACAAGAGACCCAGTACTTC	CASSSLLAATQETQYF
TRBV19	.	TRBJ2-3	.	TGTGCCAGTAGTATGGAGGGAGGCCCAGATACGCAGTATTTT	CASSMEGGPDTQYF
TRBV7-9	.	TRBJ2-3	.	TGTGCCAGCAGCTCACAGGGGGGGATCACAGATACGCAGTATTTT	CASSSQGGITDTQYF
TRBV5-1	.	TRBJ2-3	.	TGCGCCAGCAGCTTGGATGCCGGGACTACAGATACGCAGTATTTT	CASSLDAGTTDTQYF
TRBV6-5	TRBD1	TRBJ1-5	.	TGTGCCAGCAGTGACGGGACAGGGAATCAGCCCCAGCATTTT	CASSDGTGNQPQHF
TRBV4-1	TRBD1	TRBJ2-2	.	TGCGCCAGCAGCTTACAGGGGACCGGGGAGCTGTTTTTT	CASSLQGTGELFF
TRBV19	.	TRBJ2-3	.	TGTGCCAGTAGTGCAGTCATTTACTACACAGATACGCAGTATTTT	CASSAVIYYTDTQYF
TRBV6-1	TRBD1	TRBJ2-7	once	TGTGCCAGCAGGGCCCTGAGGCAGGGGGCTTACGAGCAGTACTTC	CASRALRQGAYEQYF
TRBV30	.	TRBJ1-4	once	TGTGCCTGGAGTAGAGGGAACGAGGAAAAACTGTTTTTT	CAWSRGNEEKLFF
TRBV10-2	.	TRBJ2-7	.	TGCGCCAGCTCCGGGACGGTATCCCCGATTTACGAGCAGTACTTC	CASSGTVSPIYEQYF
TRBV6-1	.	TRBJ1-4	once	TGTGCCAGCAGTGAACAGGGGCCGCTACCTGAAAAACTGTTTTTT	CASSEQGPLPEKLFF
TRBV11-3	.	TRBJ2-7	.	TGTGCCAGCAGCTTAGGGCAGACCTACGAGCAGTACTTC	CASSLGQTYEQYF
TRBV7-8	.	TRBJ2-1	.	TGTGCCAGCAGCCCTTTCCGTCTCGCGAGCGGTCTGAGCTCCTACAATGAGCAGTTCTTC	CASSPFRLASGLSSYNEQFF
TRBV28	TRBD2	TRBJ2-3	.	TGTGCCAGCAGTTTATCTGCTAGCGGGATTGGAACAGATACGCAGTATTTT	CASSLSASGIGTDTQYF
TRBV19	.	TRBJ1-6	.	TGTGCCAGTACCGGACATGGGGACTCCTATAATTCACCCCTCCACTTT	CASTGHGDSYNSPLHF
TRBV18	TRBD2	TRBJ2-5	.	TGTGCCAGCTCGCGAGTAGCGGGGGGCAGCGAGACCCAGTACTTC	CASSRVAGGSETQYF
TRBV5-6	.	TRBJ1-6	.	TGTGCCAGCAGCTTGGAGATACAGGGTGGCAATTCACCCCTCCACTTT	CASSLEIQGGNSPLHF
TRBV4-1	TRBD1	TRBJ2-5	.	TGCGCCAGCAGCCAAGACCCGACAGGGAATAGGGAGACCCAGTACTTC	CASSQDPTGNRETQYF
TRBV28	.	TRBJ2-7	.	TGTGCCAGCAGTCCACAGGAGCTGAGCTCCTACGAGCAGTACTTC	CASSPQELSSYEQYF
TRBV27	.	TRBJ2-5	.	TGTGCCAGCAGTCTACTCCAGGGTTTGGGGACCCAGTACTTC	CASSLLQGLGTQYF
TRBV7-9	TRBD2	TRBJ2-2	.	TGTGCCAGCAGCTTAACAGCGGGAGGGACCGGGGAGCTGTTTTTT	CASSLTAGGTGELFF
TRBV9	TRBD1	TRBJ2-3	.	TGTGCCAGCAGCGCTATCGGGACAGGGGGCGATACGCAGTATTTT	CASSAIGTGGDTQYF